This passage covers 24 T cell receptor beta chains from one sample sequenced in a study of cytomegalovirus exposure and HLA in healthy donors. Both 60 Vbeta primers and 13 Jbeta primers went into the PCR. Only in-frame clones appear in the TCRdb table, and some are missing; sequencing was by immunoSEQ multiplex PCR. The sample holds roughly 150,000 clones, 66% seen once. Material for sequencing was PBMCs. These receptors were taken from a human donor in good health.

The CDR3 spells CASRAGTGDETQYF. The CDR3 nucleotides are TGCGCCAGCAGGGCGGGAACAGGGGATGAGACCCAGTACTTC. This rearrangement joins TRBV5-1 to TRBJ2-5, with D possibly matching TRBD1 (7 bases). The CDR3 runs 14 residues. V was cut by 5 bases and J by 5 bases, with 16 bases left in between. Germline assignment: CDR1 SGHRS and CDR2 YFSETQ.

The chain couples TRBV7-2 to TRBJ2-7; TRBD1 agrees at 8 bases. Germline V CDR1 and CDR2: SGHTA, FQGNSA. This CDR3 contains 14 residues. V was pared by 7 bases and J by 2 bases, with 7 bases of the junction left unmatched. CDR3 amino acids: CASTRQGRPYEQYF. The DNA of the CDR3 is TGTGCCAGCACCAGACAGGGGCGACCCTACGAGCAGTACTTC.

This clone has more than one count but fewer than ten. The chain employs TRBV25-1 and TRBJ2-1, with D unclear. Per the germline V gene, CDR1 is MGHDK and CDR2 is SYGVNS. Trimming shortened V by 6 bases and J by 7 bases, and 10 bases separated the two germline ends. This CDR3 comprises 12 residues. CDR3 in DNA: TGTGCCAGCAGCCGCGGTTCGAATGAGCAGTTCTTC. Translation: CASSRGSNEQFF.

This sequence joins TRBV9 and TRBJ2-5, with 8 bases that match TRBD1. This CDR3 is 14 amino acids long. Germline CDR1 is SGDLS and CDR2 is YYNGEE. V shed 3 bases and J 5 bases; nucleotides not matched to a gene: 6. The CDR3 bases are TGTGCCAGCAGCGCTACGGACAGGGTGGAGACCCAGTACTTC. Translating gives CASSATDRVETQYF.

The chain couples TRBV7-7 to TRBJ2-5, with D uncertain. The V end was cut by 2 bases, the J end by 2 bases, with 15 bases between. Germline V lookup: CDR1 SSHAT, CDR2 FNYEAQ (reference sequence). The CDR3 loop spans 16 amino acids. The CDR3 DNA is TGTGCCAGCAGCTTAAGTTCCCCAGGTCCTCAAGAGACCCAGTACTTC. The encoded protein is CASSLSSPGPQETQYF. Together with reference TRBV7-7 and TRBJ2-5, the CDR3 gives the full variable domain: GAGVSQSPRYKVTKRGQDVTLRCDPISSHATLYWYQQALGQGPEFLTYFNYEAQPDKSGLPSDRFSAERPEGSISTLTIQRTEQRDSAMYRCASSLSSPGPQETQYFGPGTRLLVL.

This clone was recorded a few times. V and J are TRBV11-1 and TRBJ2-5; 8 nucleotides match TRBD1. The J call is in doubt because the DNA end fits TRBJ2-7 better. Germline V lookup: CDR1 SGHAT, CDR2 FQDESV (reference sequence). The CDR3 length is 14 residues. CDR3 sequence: CASSFSGQGTEQYF. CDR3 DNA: TGTGCCAGCAGCTTTTCCGGACAGGGTACCGAGCAGTACTTC.

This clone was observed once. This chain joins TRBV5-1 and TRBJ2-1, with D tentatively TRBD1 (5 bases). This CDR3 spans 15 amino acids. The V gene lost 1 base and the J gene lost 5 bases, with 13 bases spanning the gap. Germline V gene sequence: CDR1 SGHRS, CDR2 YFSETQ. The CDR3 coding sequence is TGCGCCAGCAGCTTGACAGGCGATCTTAACAATGAGCAGTTCTTC. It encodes CASSLTGDLNNEQFF.

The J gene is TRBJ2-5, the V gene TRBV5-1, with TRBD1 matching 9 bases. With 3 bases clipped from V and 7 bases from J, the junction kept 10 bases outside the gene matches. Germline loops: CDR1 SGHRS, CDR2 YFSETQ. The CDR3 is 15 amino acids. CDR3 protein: CASSSGTGQGGTQYF. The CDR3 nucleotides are TGCGCCAGCAGCTCTGGAACGGGACAGGGTGGGACCCAGTACTTC.

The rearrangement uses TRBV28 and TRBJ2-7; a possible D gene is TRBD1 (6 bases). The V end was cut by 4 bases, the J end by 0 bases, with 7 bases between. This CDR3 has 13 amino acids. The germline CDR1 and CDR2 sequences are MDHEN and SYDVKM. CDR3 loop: CASSSRGSYEQYF. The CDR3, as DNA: TGTGCCAGCAGTTCCAGGGGCTCCTACGAGCAGTACTTC.

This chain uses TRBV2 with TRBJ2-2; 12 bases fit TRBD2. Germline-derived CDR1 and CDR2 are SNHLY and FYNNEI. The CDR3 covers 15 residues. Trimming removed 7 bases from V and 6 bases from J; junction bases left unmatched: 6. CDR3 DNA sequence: TGTGCCAGCAAAGAGGGACTAGCGGGCGCCGGGGAGCTGTTTTTT. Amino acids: CASKEGLAGAGELFF.

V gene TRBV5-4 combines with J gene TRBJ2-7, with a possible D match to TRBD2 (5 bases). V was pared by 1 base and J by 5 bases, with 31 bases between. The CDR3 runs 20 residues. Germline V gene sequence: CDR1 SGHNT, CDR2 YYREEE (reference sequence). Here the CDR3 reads CASSLFTRGLLIGRKDEQYF. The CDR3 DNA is TGTGCCAGCAGCTTGTTTACTAGAGGGCTCCTTATCGGTCGTAAAGACGAGCAGTACTTC.

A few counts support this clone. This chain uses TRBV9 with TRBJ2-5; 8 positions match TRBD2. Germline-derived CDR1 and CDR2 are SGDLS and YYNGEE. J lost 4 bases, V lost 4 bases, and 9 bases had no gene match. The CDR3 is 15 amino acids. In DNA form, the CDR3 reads TGTGCCAGCAGCACCGGGGGGGTGGGGAGAGAGACCCAGTACTTC. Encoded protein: CASSTGGVGRETQYF.

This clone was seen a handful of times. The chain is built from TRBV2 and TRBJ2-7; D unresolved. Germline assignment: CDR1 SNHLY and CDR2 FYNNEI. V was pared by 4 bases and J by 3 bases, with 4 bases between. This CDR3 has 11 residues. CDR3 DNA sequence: TGTGCCAGCAGTGCCTACTACGAGCAGTACTTC. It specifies CASSAYYEQYF.

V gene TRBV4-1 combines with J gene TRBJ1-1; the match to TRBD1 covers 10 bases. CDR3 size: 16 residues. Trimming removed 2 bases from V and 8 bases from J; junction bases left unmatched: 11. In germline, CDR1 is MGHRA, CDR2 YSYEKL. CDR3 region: CASSQTSLDRGREAFF. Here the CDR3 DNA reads TGCGCCAGCAGCCAAACCAGCCTCGACAGGGGGCGGGAAGCTTTCTTT.

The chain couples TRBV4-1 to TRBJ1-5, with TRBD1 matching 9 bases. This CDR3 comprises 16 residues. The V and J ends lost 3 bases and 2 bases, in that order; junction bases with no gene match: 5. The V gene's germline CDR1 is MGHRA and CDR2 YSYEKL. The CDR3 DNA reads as TGCGCCAGCAGCCACCAACAGGGGGCTGGCAATCAGCCCCAGCATTTT. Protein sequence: CASSHQQGAGNQPQHF.

Here the CDR3 DNA reads TGTGCCACCAGCAGAGATCGCAGAGGGACTAGCACAGATACGCAGTATTTT. Protein: CATSRDRRGTSTDTQYF. The chain couples TRBV15 to TRBJ2-3; the D gene is possibly TRBD2 (6 bases). With 0 bases removed from V and 0 bases from J, the gap between germline ends came to 13 bases. Germline CDR1 is LNHNV and CDR2 is YYDKDF (reference sequence). The CDR3 consists of 17 residues. The complete variable domain, with remaining parts taken from reference TRBV15 and TRBJ2-3, reads DAMVIQNPRYQVTQFGKPVTLSCSQTLNHNVMYWYQQKSSQAPKLLFHYYDKDFNNEADTPDNFQSRRPNTSFCFLDIRSPGLGDTAMYLCATSRDRRGTSTDTQYFGPGTRLTVL.

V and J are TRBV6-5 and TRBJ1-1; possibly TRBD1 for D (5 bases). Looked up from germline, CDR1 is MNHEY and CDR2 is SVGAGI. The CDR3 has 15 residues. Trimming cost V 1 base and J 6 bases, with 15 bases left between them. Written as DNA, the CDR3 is TGTGCCAGCAGTTACTGGGGCAGGTCAACTGCTGAAGCTTTCTTT. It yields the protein CASSYWGRSTAEAFF.

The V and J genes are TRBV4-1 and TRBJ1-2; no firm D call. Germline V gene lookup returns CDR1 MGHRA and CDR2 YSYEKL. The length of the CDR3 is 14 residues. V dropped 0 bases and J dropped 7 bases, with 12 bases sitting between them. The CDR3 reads CASSQELGRSGYTF. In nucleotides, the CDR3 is TGCGCCAGCAGCCAAGAGTTAGGGAGGAGTGGCTACACCTTC.

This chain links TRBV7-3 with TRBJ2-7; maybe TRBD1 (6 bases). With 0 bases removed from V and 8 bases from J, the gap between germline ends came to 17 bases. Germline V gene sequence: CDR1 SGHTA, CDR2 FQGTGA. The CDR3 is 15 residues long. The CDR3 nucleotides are TGTGCCAGCAGCTTAACGGACAGAACTGCTACGAAGCAGTACTTC. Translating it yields CASSLTDRTATKQYF.

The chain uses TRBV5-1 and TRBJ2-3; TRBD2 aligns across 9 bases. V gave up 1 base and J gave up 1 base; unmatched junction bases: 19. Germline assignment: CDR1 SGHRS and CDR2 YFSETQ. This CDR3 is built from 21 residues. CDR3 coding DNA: TGCGCCAGCAGCTTGACGAGGGCCGCCGTGGCGGGAGGGCCTGGCACAGATACGCAGTATTTT. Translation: CASSLTRAAVAGGPGTDTQYF.

DNA of the CDR3: TGTGCCAGCAGTTTCAACAGGCGGGGGATGGGGGAGACCCAGTACTTC. As protein: CASSFNRRGMGETQYF. V is TRBV27 and J is TRBJ2-5; 7 nucleotides agree with TRBD2. The germline gives CDR1 MNHEY, CDR2 SMNVEV (reference sequence). V lost 3 bases to trimming and J lost 5 bases; unmatched junction nucleotides: 12. The CDR3 length is 16 residues.

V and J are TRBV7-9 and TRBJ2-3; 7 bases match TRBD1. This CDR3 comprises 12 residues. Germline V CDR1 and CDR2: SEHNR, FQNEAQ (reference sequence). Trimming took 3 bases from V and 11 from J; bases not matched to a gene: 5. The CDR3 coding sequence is TGTGCCAGCAGCTTGGGGGACAGTCTGCAGTATTTT. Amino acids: CASSLGDSLQYF.

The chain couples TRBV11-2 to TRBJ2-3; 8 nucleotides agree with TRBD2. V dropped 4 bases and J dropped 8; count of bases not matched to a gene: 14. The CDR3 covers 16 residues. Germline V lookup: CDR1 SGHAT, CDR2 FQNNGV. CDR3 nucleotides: TGTGCCAGCAGCTGGGGGACCGGGACTAGGAATCCTACGCAGTATTTT. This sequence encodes CASSWGTGTRNPTQYF.

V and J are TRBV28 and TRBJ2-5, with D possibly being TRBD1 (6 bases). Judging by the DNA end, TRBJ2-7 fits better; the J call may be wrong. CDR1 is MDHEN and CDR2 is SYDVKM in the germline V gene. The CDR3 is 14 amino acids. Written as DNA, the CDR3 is TGTGCCAGCAGTTCTGAAACAGGGCTAGCCGAGCAGTACTTC. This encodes CASSSETGLAEQYF.